The clone carrying this T cell receptor beta chain has a count of ten or more. The sample is drawn from a study of blood T cell repertoires in COVID-19. The CDR3 spans 16 residues. Libraries were prepared by immunoSEQ multiplex PCR; TCRdb keeps only in-frame clonotypes and omits some of them. The table includes a few hundred thousand clones, around 86% detected once. The chain recombines TRBV12-2 with TRBJ2-1; TRBD2 reflects the table's D call only, with no check against the DNA. TRBV12-2 counts as a pseudogene. The receptor was isolated from a woman aged 40 to 50 with acute COVID-19. Sequenced sample: PBMCs or T cells enriched from blood (not recorded which). The CDR3 bases are TGTGCAAGTCGCCCTTCTCGCGGGAGCTCCTACAATGAGCAGTTCTTC. It specifies CASRPSRGSSYNEQFF.